This T cell receptor beta chain was captured in a study of tumor and adjacent non-tumor tissue in lung cancer. Study background: The cohort had around eleven adenocarcinoma, a couple of squamous cell and 1 small cell patients. The patients, about nine men and 4 or 5 women, were about 30 to 76 with stage I to III disease. Study-wide findings and caveats: In normal lung, the top 100 clones were significantly more dominant than in tumor. TCR diversity was significantly greater in tumor than normal lung tissue.

Notes on this clonotype: The antigen remains undetermined. A much larger clonotype is one base distant, so this may be a read error.

RNA was extracted from bulk tissue without any cell sorting. This non-tumor lung sample came from over 3 cm beyond the tumor edge. CDR3 size: 16 residues. V lost 4 bases to trimming and J lost 1 base; unmatched junction nucleotides: 8. Germline CDR1 reads SGHRS; CDR2 reads YFSETQ. The library came from three nested PCR rounds adapted from ARM-PCR protocols. Via MiXCR, TCRdb re-called the multiplex PCR reads, giving one row per CDR3 protein. The sample consists of some 51,000 distinct CDR3 sequences, under 75% of them appearing once. What was sequenced was distant non-tumor lung tissue. The sequence came from a woman between 70 and 85 years old with non-small cell lung cancer. The rearrangement joins TRBV5-1 to TRBJ2-3; TRBD2 aligns across 8 bases. The DNA of the CDR3 is TGCGCCAGCAGCCAGACTAGCGTGAGCCGCACAGATACGCAGTATTTT. As protein: CASSQTSVSRTDTQYF. The variable domain in full, with the rest retrieved from reference TRBV5-1 and TRBJ2-3, is KAGVTQTPRYLIKTRGQQVTLSCSPISGHRSVSWYQQTPGQGLQFLFEYFSETQRNKGNFPGRFSGRQFSNSRSEMNVSTLELGDSALYLCASSQTSVSRTDTQYFGPGTRLTVL.